The rows below give T cell receptor beta chains drawn from one sample of a study of T-cell memory formation after mild COVID-19. Via MiXCR, TCRdb re-called the 5' RACE reads, giving one row per CDR3 protein. Of about 270,000 distinct CDR3 sequences in the sample, about a sixth are singletons; the top ten hold 22%. Source material: PBMCs or a T cell subset sorted from them (not recorded which). The source of these receptors is a young man who had mild COVID-19 (a few samples of this study predate the infection). Cell type and time point are not known. CDR3s include the opening cysteine and the closing phenylalanine or tryptophan.

cdr3_aa,v_call,j_call
CASSPGDGETQYF,TRBV18,TRBJ2-5
CASSLSPLNYGYTF,TRBV7-2,TRBJ1-2
CASSQSGGSIEQYF,TRBV11-2,TRBJ2-7
CASSGRGTGIETQYF,TRBV9,TRBJ2-5
CSHGRCPLTDTQYF,TRBV29-1,TRBJ2-3
CSATSGTSRYLQETQYF,TRBV20-1,TRBJ2-5
CASSQDRPGLAGYNEQFF,TRBV4-2,TRBJ2-1
CASSPPSSNYNEQFF,TRBV18,TRBJ2-1
CASSSTSGETDTQYF,TRBV7-2,TRBJ2-3
CASSLTGYTDTQYF,TRBV7-3,TRBJ2-3
CASSSLGLDTDTQYF,TRBV6-5,TRBJ2-3
CASSGGAGRREQFF,TRBV7-3,TRBJ2-1
CASSLAGPGGKLGEQYF,TRBV5-5,TRBJ2-7
CASSVGSGELFF,TRBV9,TRBJ2-2
CASSFNRNSGNTIYF,TRBV12-3/TRBV12-4,TRBJ1-3
CASSLTSGHPAGYTF,TRBV7-3,TRBJ1-2
CSVDRDTGELFF,TRBV29-1,TRBJ2-2
CASSLPGGHEQFF,TRBV5-1,TRBJ2-1
CASSLGNGREQFF,TRBV7-3,TRBJ2-1
CASSFAGGPYEQYF,TRBV12-3/TRBV12-4,TRBJ2-7
CSARAPGRPIDPQYF,TRBV20-1,TRBJ2-3
CASSYSWDRYTDTQYF,TRBV6-2/TRBV6-3,TRBJ2-3
CASSVGHPGGEKLFF,TRBV9,TRBJ1-4
CASSLQRQYNSPLHF,TRBV7-9,TRBJ1-6
CSAGGTSGGGNEQFF,TRBV20-1,TRBJ2-1
CASSPTLGSDYGYTF,TRBV7-9,TRBJ1-2
CASSPSFQETQYF,TRBV18,TRBJ2-5
CASSTYGAPNTGELFF,TRBV12-3/TRBV12-4,TRBJ2-2
CASSLQDSPYEQFF,TRBV4-2,TRBJ2-1
CASSLSGGASYNEQFF,TRBV27,TRBJ2-1
CASTQSVTGTYEQYF,TRBV2,TRBJ2-7
CSVEGWGYGYTF,TRBV29-1,TRBJ1-2
CASSTTVIAKNIQYF,TRBV7-9,TRBJ2-4
CASSGGTGGIEQFF,TRBV7-9,TRBJ2-1